This T cell receptor beta chain is from a study of blood T cell repertoires in COVID-19. Sequencing used immunoSEQ multiplex PCR; TCRdb keeps in-frame clones, though not all of them. The sample shows around 59,000 clones, under 80% of them seen only once. The TCR comes from a human donor in a cohort sampled during active COVID-19. Sequencing input: peripheral blood.

CDR3 in amino acids: CASSRWTGHTEAFF. The CDR3 nucleotides read TGTGCCAGCAGCCGTTGGACAGGGCACACTGAAGCTTTCTTT. The chain employs TRBV3-1 (or the pseudogene TRBV3-2) and TRBJ1-1, with 8 bases identical to TRBD1. The CDR3 covers 14 residues. Germline CDR1 LGHDT, CDR2 YNNKEL (reference sequence). The V and J ends lost 4 bases and 3 bases, in that order; junction bases with no gene match: 4.